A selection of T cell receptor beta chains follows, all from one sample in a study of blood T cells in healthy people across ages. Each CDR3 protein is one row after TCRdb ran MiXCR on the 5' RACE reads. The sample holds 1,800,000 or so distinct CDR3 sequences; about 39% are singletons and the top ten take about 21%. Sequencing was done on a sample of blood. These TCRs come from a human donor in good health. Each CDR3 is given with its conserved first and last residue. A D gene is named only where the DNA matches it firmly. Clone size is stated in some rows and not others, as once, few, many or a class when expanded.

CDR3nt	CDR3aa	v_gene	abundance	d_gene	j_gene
TGCAGTGCTAGAGGGCCAGGCGTTAATGAAAAACTGTTTTTT	CSARGPGVNEKLFF	TRBV20-1	.	.	TRBJ1-4
TGCGCCAGCAGCTTGGAGGTATCGGCAGTTGAAGCTTTCTTT	CASSLEVSAVEAFF	TRBV5-1	.	.	TRBJ1-1
TGTGCCAGCAGTTTTGGGACTAGCGGGGTGCTGGTTACGCAGTATTTT	CASSFGTSGVLVTQYF	TRBV12-3/TRBV12-4	.	TRBD2	TRBJ2-3
TGCAGCGTTGGAAGGGACAGGGTGTACGAGCAGTACTTC	CSVGRDRVYEQYF	TRBV29-1	few	TRBD1	TRBJ2-7
TGTGCCAGCAGCGCCCTGGGACTAGCCGGGTACGAGCAGTACTTC	CASSALGLAGYEQYF	TRBV2	.	TRBD2	TRBJ2-7
TGTGCCAGCAGCTTAAGGTTAGGTCGGACTAGCGGGGGGGCGGAAGAGACCCAGTACTTC	CASSLRLGRTSGGAEETQYF	TRBV7-2	few	TRBD2	TRBJ2-5
TGTGCCAGCAGCCGGGACAGGGATGGTGAAAAACTGTTTTTT	CASSRDRDGEKLFF	TRBV7-6	few	TRBD1	TRBJ1-4
TGCAGTGCAGCACAGGGGGTTGAGACCCAGTACTTC	CSAAQGVETQYF	TRBV20-1	few	TRBD1	TRBJ2-5
TGTGCCACCAGTGATGCCTGGGCGGGGGACACAGATACGCAGTATTTT	CATSDAWAGDTDTQYF	TRBV24-1	many	TRBD2	TRBJ2-3
TGTGCCAGCAGCCCGGGCCCGGTTTTTAGCACAGATACGCAGTATTTT	CASSPGPVFSTDTQYF	TRBV6-1	.	.	TRBJ2-3
TGTGCCAGCCGCCAAAGGGGAGGGACGAACACTGAAGCTTTCTTT	CASRQRGGTNTEAFF	TRBV12-3/TRBV12-4	.	.	TRBJ1-1
TGTGCCTGGAGTGTGGGGGGATACGGCGAGCAGTACTTC	CAWSVGGYGEQYF	TRBV30	few	.	TRBJ2-7
TGCGCCAGCAGCTTGCTCTCAGGGGCGGCTTTGACTGAAGCTTTCTTT	CASSLLSGAALTEAFF	TRBV5-1	.	.	TRBJ1-1
TGCAGCGTTGGCCCCTCGGGTAATGAAAAACTGTTTTTT	CSVGPSGNEKLFF	TRBV29-1	.	.	TRBJ1-4
TGTGCCAGCTCCGGACAGGGGATCTACGAGCAGTACTTC	CASSGQGIYEQYF	TRBV7-8	few	TRBD1	TRBJ2-7
TGTGCCAGCAGCCAAGATCCGGGACTAGTTAATGAGCAGTTCTTC	CASSQDPGLVNEQFF	TRBV4-2	many	TRBD2	TRBJ2-1